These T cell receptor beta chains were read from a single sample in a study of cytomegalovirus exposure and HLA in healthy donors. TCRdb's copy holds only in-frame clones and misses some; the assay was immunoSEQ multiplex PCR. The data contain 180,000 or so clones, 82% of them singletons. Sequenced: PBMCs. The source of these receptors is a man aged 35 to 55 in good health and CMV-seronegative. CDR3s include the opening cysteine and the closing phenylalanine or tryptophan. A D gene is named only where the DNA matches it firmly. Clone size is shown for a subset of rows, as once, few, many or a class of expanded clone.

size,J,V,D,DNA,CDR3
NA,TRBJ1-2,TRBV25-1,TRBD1,TGTGCCAGCAGTTTTACAGGGGGCGCTTTCTATGGCTACACCTTC,CASSFTGGAFYGYTF
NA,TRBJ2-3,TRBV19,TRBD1,TGTGCCAGTAGGGAGTTACAGGGGCGCACAGATACGCAGTATTTT,CASRELQGRTDTQYF
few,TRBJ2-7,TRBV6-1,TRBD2,TGTGCCAGCAGTGCTGCGGGGGGACCCTACGAGCAGTACTTC,CASSAAGGPYEQYF
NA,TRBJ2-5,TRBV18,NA,TGTGCCAGCTCACTCTCCCTACAAGAGACCCAGTACTTC,CASSLSLQETQYF
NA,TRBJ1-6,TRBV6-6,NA,TGTGCCAGCAGTTACTCCCAGGGGTTGGATTCACCCCTCCACTTT,CASSYSQGLDSPLHF
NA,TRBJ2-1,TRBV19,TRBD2,TGTGCCAGTAGTATCCCAGCGGGAGTCTCCGGAGGTGAGCAGTTCTTC,CASSIPAGVSGGEQFF
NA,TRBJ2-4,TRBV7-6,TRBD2,TGTGCCAGCAGCTTATCGCAAGCGGGAGGAAACATTCAGTACTTC,CASSLSQAGGNIQYF
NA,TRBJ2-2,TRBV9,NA,TGTGCCAGCAGCTCATCCACGGCGGCCGGGGAGCTGTTTTTT,CASSSSTAAGELFF
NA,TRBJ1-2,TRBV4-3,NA,TGCGCCAGCAGCCAAGGGGAGGACTATGGCTACACCTTC,CASSQGEDYGYTF
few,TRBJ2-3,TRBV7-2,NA,TGTGCCAGCAGCTTAGTCGGCACAGATACGCAGTATTTT,CASSLVGTDTQYF
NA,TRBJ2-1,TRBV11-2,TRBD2,TGTGCCAGCAGCCCAGCGGGAGGGATAACCTACAATGAGCAGTTCTTC,CASSPAGGITYNEQFF
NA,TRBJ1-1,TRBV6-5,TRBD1,TGTGCCAGCAGTCCCGGACAGGCTGAAGCTTTCTTT,CASSPGQAEAFF
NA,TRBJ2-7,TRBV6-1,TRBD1,TGTGCCAGCAGCCCGGGACAGGGTACCTACGAGCAGTACTTC,CASSPGQGTYEQYF
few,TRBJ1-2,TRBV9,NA,TGTGCCAGCAGCGCCCCCGGGAGGCAGGGACCGTCCCTCACCTTC,CASSAPGRQGPSLTF
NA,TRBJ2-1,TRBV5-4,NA,TGTGCCAGCAGCTCAGGGGAGGGAGGGATTCCATACAATGAGCAGTTCTTC,CASSSGEGGIPYNEQFF
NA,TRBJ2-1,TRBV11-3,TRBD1,TGTGCCAGCAGCGCCCGGACAGGGAGCTTGTCCTACAATGAGCAGTTCTTC,CASSARTGSLSYNEQFF
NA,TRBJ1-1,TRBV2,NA,TGTGCCAGCAGTAGCAGGGGTAGGTTGGAAGCTTTCTTT,CASSSRGRLEAFF
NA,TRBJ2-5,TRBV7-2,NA,TGTGCCAGCAGCTTAGTTGTCGGGGGACCGGAGACCCAGTACTTC,CASSLVVGGPETQYF
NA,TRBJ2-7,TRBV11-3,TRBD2,TGTGCCAGCAGCTTAGAACACCCGCAGCGGGGGAGCTCCTACGAGCAGTACTTC,CASSLEHPQRGSSYEQYF
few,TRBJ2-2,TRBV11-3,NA,TGTGCCAGCAGCCCCCGACGGGACGGGGAGCTGTTTTTT,CASSPRRDGELFF
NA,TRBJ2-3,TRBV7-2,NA,TGTGCCAGCAGCTTAACAGCGGGCACAGATACGCAGTATTTT,CASSLTAGTDTQYF
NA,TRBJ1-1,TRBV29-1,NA,TGCAGCGTTGAGAGGGAGACTGAAGCTTTCTTT,CSVERETEAFF
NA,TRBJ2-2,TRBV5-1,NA,TGCGCCAGTACGCTCCCGGGTCCGGACACCGGGGAGCTGTTTTTT,CASTLPGPDTGELFF
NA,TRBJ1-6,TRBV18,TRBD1,TGTGCCAGCTCACCCTTCAGGGGGCGGAATTCACCCCTCCACTTT,CASSPFRGRNSPLHF
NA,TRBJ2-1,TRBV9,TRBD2,TGTGCCAGCAGCGTAGGAAGCGGGAGGGCTATGGATGAGCAGTTCTTC,CASSVGSGRAMDEQFF
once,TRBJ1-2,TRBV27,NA,TGTGCCAGCAGTTTCGGGAATTGGTATGGCTACACCTTC,CASSFGNWYGYTF
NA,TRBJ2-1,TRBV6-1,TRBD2,TGTGCCAGCAGTGAATTGCGGGGGTACAATGAGCAGTTCTTC,CASSELRGYNEQFF
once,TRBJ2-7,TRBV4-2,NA,TGTGCCAGCAGCCAAGGGAATAGCGACTACGAGCAGTACTTC,CASSQGNSDYEQYF
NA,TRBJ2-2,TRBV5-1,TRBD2,TGCGCCAGCAGCTTGCTAGCGGACAAAGCCGGGGAGCTGTTTTTT,CASSLLADKAGELFF
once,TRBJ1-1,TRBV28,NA,TGTGCCAGCAGTTTCACGGGTCTTGAAGCTTTCTTT,CASSFTGLEAFF
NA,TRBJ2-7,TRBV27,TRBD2,TGTGCCAGCAGTTTAGCGGGAGGGCCCTACGAGCAGTACTTC,CASSLAGGPYEQYF
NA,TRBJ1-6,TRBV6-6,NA,TGTGCCAGCTACGGTCGGGGGGTTGTCGATTCACCCCTCCACTTT,CASYGRGVVDSPLHF
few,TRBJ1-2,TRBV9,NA,TGTGCCAGCAGCGTAGAAGACGGGGGTCGGGGCTACACCTTC,CASSVEDGGRGYTF
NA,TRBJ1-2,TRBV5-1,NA,TGCGCCAGCAGCTTGGCCGCTCGGAGGGAAGATTACTACACCTTC,CASSLAARREDYYTF
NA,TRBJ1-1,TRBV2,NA,TGTGCCAGCAGTGAAGCGGAAATTTACGGGGAAAATGGGGCTTTCTTT,CASSEAEIYGENGAFF
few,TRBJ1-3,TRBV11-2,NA,TGTGCCAGCAGCGGCTTTCGGGGGGCCGGAAACACCATATATTTT,CASSGFRGAGNTIYF
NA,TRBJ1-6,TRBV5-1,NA,TGCGCCAGCAGCCCCGTCGGGAGTAATTCACCCCTCCACTTT,CASSPVGSNSPLHF
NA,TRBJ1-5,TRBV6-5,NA,TGTGCCAGCAGTTACTCGAGACAGAGTAATCAGCCCCAGCATTTT,CASSYSRQSNQPQHF
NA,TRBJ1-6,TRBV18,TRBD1,TGTGCCAGCTCACCAGACAGGGAATCACCCCTCCACTTT,CASSPDRESPLHF
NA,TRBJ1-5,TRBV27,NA,TGTGCCAGCAGTCCTGGGGCGCCGGGTCAGCCCCAGCATTTT,CASSPGAPGQPQHF
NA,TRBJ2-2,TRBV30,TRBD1,TGTGCCTGGAGACAGGGGGCATCGACCGGGGAGCTGTTTTTT,CAWRQGASTGELFF
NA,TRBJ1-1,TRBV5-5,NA,TGTGCCAGCAGCTTGGATGGGGGCATCACTGAAGCTTTCTTT,CASSLDGGITEAFF
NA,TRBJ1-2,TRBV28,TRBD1,TGTGCCAGCAGAAAACAGGGGTCGCGGAACTATGGCTACACCTTC,CASRKQGSRNYGYTF
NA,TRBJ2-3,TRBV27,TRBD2,TGTGCCAGCACCTTGACTAGCGCGTCAGATACGCAGTATTTT,CASTLTSASDTQYF
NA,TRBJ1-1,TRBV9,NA,TGTGCCAGCAGCTCATGGGAGGGAGACGCTCGTGAAGCTTTCTTT,CASSSWEGDAREAFF
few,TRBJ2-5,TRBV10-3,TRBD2,TGTGCCACGCGGGGGGGAGGGGGGCAAGAGACCCAGTACTTC,CATRGGGGQETQYF
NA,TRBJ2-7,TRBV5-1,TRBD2,TGCGCCAGCGGTCTTCGCGGGGGGAAGGGTGACGAGCAGTACTTC,CASGLRGGKGDEQYF
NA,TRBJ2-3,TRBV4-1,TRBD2,TGCGCCAGCAGCCAAGACCCGAGGGCTAGCGGAAGCACAGATACGCAGTATTTT,CASSQDPRASGSTDTQYF